This TCR beta chain was captured by sequencing in a study of T cell changes during pregnancy in multiple sclerosis. This clone has just a few counts. Sequenced by immunoSEQ multiplex PCR; TCRdb stores in-frame clones only, minus some. Among 15,000 to 25,000 clones listed, approximately 90% were seen once. Trimming cost V 6 bases and J 8 bases; bases outside gene matches: 14. This CDR3 spans 16 amino acids. CDR1 MNHEY and CDR2 SMNVEV come from the germline V gene (reference sequence). The source was CD8+ T cells from peripheral blood mononuclear cells, collected in the third trimester of pregnancy. This receptor was identified in a female donor in good health, enrolled as a control in a pregnancy study. The chain couples TRBV27 to TRBJ1-2; TRBD1 aligns across 11 bases. CDR3: CASSLGTGGTVCGYTF. CDR3 sequence (DNA): TGTGCCAGCAGCCTCGGGACAGGGGGTACAGTATGCGGCTACACCTTC.